The 5 T cell receptor beta chains below were found in one sample sequenced in a study of regulatory T cells in long-lasting Graves disease. Both iRepertoire HTBI primers and Arm-PCR of CDR3 regions were used to build the TCR beta libraries. TCRdb ran MiXCR on the multiplex PCR reads and lists one entry per CDR3 protein. Of a few hundred thousand distinct CDR3 sequences listed, around 15% are singletons. Time point defined: newly diagnosed GD, antithyroid drugs for less than 3 months. Preparation of the TCR library used RNA extracted from PBMCs. The sample also formed part of further work on T cells in Graves' hyperthyroidism and ophthalmopathy.

Material: peripheral blood mononuclear cells (PBMCs), obtained at new diagnosis, from a patient treated with antithyroid drugs. The receptors were sampled from a woman in her forties or fifties with Graves disease.

Only a few counts were recorded for this clonotype. The J gene is TRBJ2-2, the V gene TRBV7-3; maybe TRBD1 (6 bases). This CDR3 region has 14 residues. Germline V lookup: CDR1 SGHTA, CDR2 FQGTGA. The V gene lost 5 bases and the J gene lost 7 bases, with 14 bases spanning the gap. This CDR3 is CASSPVGASGELFF. CDR3 nucleotide sequence: TGTGCCAGCAGCCCAGTGGGGGCTAGCGGGGAGCTGTTTTTT.

This clonotype came up a few times. The rearrangement links TRBV9 to TRBJ2-3; 11 bases map to TRBD1. This CDR3 region has 15 residues. Germline CDR1 SGDLS, CDR2 YYNGEE. The ends lost 2 bases at V and 5 bases at J; junction bases unmatched: 4. In DNA, the CDR3 is TGTGCCAGCAGCGTTTCGGGACAGGGGGGAGATACGCAGTATTTT. Translated, it gives CASSVSGQGGDTQYF.

J is TRBJ2-3 and V is TRBV18; 9 bases are a match to TRBD1. This CDR3 region has 16 residues. Germline V gene lookup returns CDR1 KGHSH and CDR2 LQKENI. The J segment lost 9 bases and the V segment lost 1 base, leaving 11 bases of the junction unmatched. The CDR3 reads CASSPLGQGIEDTQYF. The CDR3 coding sequence is TGTGCCAGCTCACCACTGGGACAGGGAATTGAAGACACGCAGTATTTT.

The gene calls are TRBV6-1 and TRBJ1-6; D not resolved. CDR3 size: 15 residues. CDR1 is MNHNS, CDR2 SASEGT, per germline. V gave up 1 base and J gave up 8 bases, with 12 bases separating them. The CDR3 DNA is TGTGCCAGCAGTGAAGTGGAGAAGGTTTATTCACCCCTCCACTTT. It codes for CASSEVEKVYSPLHF.

This clonotype showed up just a few times. The chain has TRBV18 and TRBJ2-3, with TRBD2 identical over 11 bases. The CDR3 is 16 residues long. V shed 3 bases, J shed 9 bases, and the junction held 11 bases outside the gene matches. Germline CDR1 KGHSH, CDR2 LQKENI. In DNA form, the CDR3 reads TGTGCCAGCTCACCTGGACTAGCGGGTGGCCTAGCCACGCAGTATTTT. It translates to CASSPGLAGGLATQYF.